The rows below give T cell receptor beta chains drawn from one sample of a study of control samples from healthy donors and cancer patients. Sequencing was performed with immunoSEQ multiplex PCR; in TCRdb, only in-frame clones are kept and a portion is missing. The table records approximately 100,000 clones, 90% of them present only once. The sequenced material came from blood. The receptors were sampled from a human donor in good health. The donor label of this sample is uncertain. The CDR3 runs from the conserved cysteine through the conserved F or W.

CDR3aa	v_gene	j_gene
CASSQTPGGEEVVYGYTF	TRBV4-1	TRBJ1-2
CASGLSSGNTIYF	TRBV2	TRBJ1-3
CASSLRDPRDEQYF	TRBV5-1	TRBJ2-7
CASSLGGGSNQPQHF	TRBV5-6	TRBJ1-5
CASSQGDRKRHGYTF	TRBV3-1/TRBV3-2	TRBJ1-2
CASSLETISSNQPQHF	TRBV5-5	TRBJ1-5
CATRGPGKRNQETQYF	TRBV15	TRBJ2-5
CATSEGLWVNTIYF	TRBV24-1	TRBJ1-3
CASTPFRGSGELFF	TRBV6-5	TRBJ2-2
CASSGGTVTETQYF	TRBV6-5	TRBJ2-5
CASSETGLGAEGGWREQFF	TRBV2	TRBJ2-1
CASSLEPAGLDEKLFF	TRBV7-6	TRBJ1-4
CASSPQTTNTEAFF	TRBV6-5	TRBJ1-1
CASSQTGGLSGELFF	TRBV3-1/TRBV3-2	TRBJ2-2
CASSSGDQGNQPQHF	TRBV5-1	TRBJ1-5
CASRADLFHGYTF	TRBV10-2	TRBJ1-2
CASREPGLAGWRQETQYF	TRBV6-1	TRBJ2-5
CASSESAGAQPQHF	TRBV6-1	TRBJ1-5
CASSSPMGVAKNIQYF	TRBV11-2	TRBJ2-4
CASSAEPGTESPLHF	TRBV9	TRBJ1-6
CASSLAGGEWGEKLFF	TRBV7-9	TRBJ1-4
CATHGQGQGVTNEKLFF	TRBV19	TRBJ1-4
CASSEVSGSEQYF	TRBV2	TRBJ2-7
CASSEAAGDQWRGAFF	TRBV6-1	TRBJ1-1
CASNPGRSTDTQYF	TRBV6-6	TRBJ2-3
CASSVGVGGYYEQYF	TRBV9	TRBJ2-7
CASSAPGGGGNNEQFF	TRBV9	TRBJ2-1
CASSEVQGGEKLFF	TRBV6-1	TRBJ1-4
CASSLGPDRAYGYTF	TRBV28	TRBJ1-2
CASSRGQVNTGELFF	TRBV7-2	TRBJ2-2
CASSPPGTSGYEQYF	TRBV28	TRBJ2-7
CASSEWDRVDGYTF	TRBV25-1	TRBJ1-2
CAISYNRVLNGNSPLHF	TRBV10-3	TRBJ1-6
CASSLDLLRGTGGFTGELFF	TRBV11-2	TRBJ2-2
CASSEASGSGANVLTF	TRBV6-1	TRBJ2-6
CASTAPGVKNTEAFF	TRBV28	TRBJ1-1
CASSLRQAGNTIYF	TRBV13	TRBJ1-3
CASSHPGGDTQYF	TRBV7-2	TRBJ2-3
CASIPRIRQTFNEKLFF	TRBV5-8	TRBJ1-4
CASSFGRSSYNEQFF	TRBV11-3	TRBJ2-1
CAISGDNGNSPLHF	TRBV10-3	TRBJ1-6
CASSRDRWSTEAFF	TRBV7-3	TRBJ1-1
CASRGQGTYGYTF	TRBV12-3/TRBV12-4	TRBJ1-2
CASSRDRVLSPLHF	TRBV6-5	TRBJ1-6
CASSGDGGYNEQFF	TRBV2	TRBJ2-1
CASSPGQNSNQPQHF	TRBV11-2	TRBJ1-5
CASSYGRGDTGELFF	TRBV6-5	TRBJ2-2
CASSPFEYEQYF	TRBV11-2	TRBJ2-7
CASSHPRVNQPQHF	TRBV23-1	TRBJ1-5
CASSVDIAGNTIYF	TRBV9	TRBJ1-3
CASTIYSTEAFF	TRBV6-5	TRBJ1-1
CSVAEGSATNEKLFF	TRBV29-1	TRBJ1-4
CASSSSPTGELFF	TRBV5-5	TRBJ2-2